This T cell receptor (beta chain) was captured by sequencing in a study of T cell responses to AZD1222 COVID-19 vaccine. Study-wide points: White British ancestry dominated among donors, who included more females, and clonal diversity was possibly underestimated.

Produced via immunoSEQ multiplex PCR; TCRdb's table is partial and in-frame only. The sample carries 65,000 to 100,000 clones, about nine tenths recorded once. The V and J ends lost 3 bases and 9 bases, in that order; junction bases with no gene match: 13. Germline V gives CDR1 DFQATT, CDR2 SNEGSKA (reference sequence). The CDR3 is 16 amino acids. Concerning this clone itself: The antigen is unknown.

J is TRBJ2-7 and V is TRBV20-1, with 14 bases identical to TRBD2. Sequencing was performed on peripheral blood, taken 28 days after the second AZD1222 dose. This receptor was taken from an adult who received the AZD1222 COVID-19 vaccine. The CDR3 nucleotides read TGCAGTGCTAGTGGGAATCCGGGACTAGCGGGAGTCGTGCAGTACTTC. This gives the protein CSASGNPGLAGVVQYF.